The 11 T cell receptor beta chains below come from one sample, sequenced in a study of shared clonotypes between healthy human individuals. The repertoire was sequenced with immunoSEQ multiplex PCR; TCRdb's copy has only in-frame clones and lacks some. This table holds 2 million to 2.5 million clones, 90% to 95% found once. The sequencing sample was made of naive CD4+ T cells from PBMCs. Subset reported: CD45RA+ positively selected. Receptors originate from a man younger than 35 in good health. Some clones in this sample may be carry-over from other donors' samples.

V gene TRBV5-5 combines with J gene TRBJ2-2; D remains unclear. The length of the CDR3 is 12 residues. CDR1 SGHKS and CDR2 YYEKEE come from the germline V gene (reference sequence). V was clipped by 6 bases and J by 4 bases, with 7 bases between them. The CDR3 DNA follows: TGTGCCAGCAACTACGCCACCGGGGAGCTGTTTTTT. Its protein is CASNYATGELFF.

The J gene is TRBJ1-1, the V gene TRBV10-3; D not certain. Trimming removed 10 bases at V and 3 bases at J, with 15 bases between. The CDR3 runs 13 residues. Germline V gene sequence: CDR1 ENHRY, CDR2 SYGVKD. The CDR3 region has the DNA TGTGCCACGACCGACCGGGCGGACACTGAAGCTTTCTTT. The encoded protein is CATTDRADTEAFF.

V usage is TRBV9 and J usage is TRBJ2-7, with 16 bases lining up with TRBD2. V shed 0 bases and J 2 bases; nucleotides not matched to a gene: 5. The CDR3 runs 18 residues. CDR1 and CDR2 (germline): SGDLS, YYNGEE. The CDR3 loop is CASSVGGLAGGPPYEQYF. In DNA form, the CDR3 reads TGTGCCAGCAGCGTAGGGGGACTAGCGGGAGGGCCCCCCTACGAGCAGTACTTC.

The chain has TRBV28 and TRBJ1-5; a possible D gene is TRBD1 (6 bases). The CDR3 is 15 amino acids. Germline CDR1 and CDR2: MDHEN and SYDVKM. V shed 5 bases and J shed 7 bases, with 18 bases lying between them. In DNA, the CDR3 is TGTGCCAGCAGTCCGCCGTCTAGGGGGGACCAGCCCCAGCATTTT. Amino acids: CASSPPSRGDQPQHF. The whole variable domain, remainder taken from reference TRBV28 and TRBJ1-5, is DVKVTQSSRYLVKRTGEKVFLECVQDMDHENMFWYRQDPGLGLRLIYFSYDVKMKEKGDIPEGYSVSREKKERFSLILESASTNQTSMYLCASSPPSRGDQPQHFGDGTRLSIL.

The chain combines TRBV29-1 with TRBJ2-1, with D possibly TRBD2 on 6 matching bases. Looked up from germline, CDR1 is SQVTM and CDR2 is ANQGSEA. This CDR3 contains 15 residues. V was cut by 2 bases and J by 8 bases, with 19 bases left in between. The CDR3 region is CSVEPTGTSGDEQFF. The CDR3 nucleotides read TGCAGCGTTGAACCAACCGGGACTTCCGGGGATGAGCAGTTCTTC.

The V call is TRBV14, the J call TRBJ2-2; 12 bases match TRBD2. The length of the CDR3 is 16 residues. J gave up 7 bases and V 1 base, and 4 bases lay outside the gene matches. The germline V gene encodes CDR1 SGHDN and CDR2 FVKESK. CDR3 sequence reads: CASSQVLAGGIGELFF. CDR3 bases: TGTGCCAGCAGCCAAGTTCTAGCGGGAGGGATCGGGGAGCTGTTTTTT.

The CDR3 sequence: CASTPQWGSGQPQHF. The CDR3 nucleotides read TGTGCCAGCACCCCCCAGTGGGGCTCCGGTCAGCCCCAGCATTTT. This rearrangement joins TRBV6-6 to TRBJ1-5; a possible D gene is TRBD1 (5 bases). This CDR3 comprises 15 residues. CDR1 is MNHNY and CDR2 is SVGAGI in the germline V gene (reference sequence). Trimming shortened V by 7 bases and J by 6 bases, and 19 bases separated the two germline ends.

In the case of this clone: Other DNA sequences of this sample code for an identical CDR3. As DNA, the CDR3 is TGTGCCAGCAGCCTCGGGACTAGCGGGTACAATGAGCAGTTCTTC. Translating it yields CASSLGTSGYNEQFF. The chain links TRBV11-3 to TRBJ2-1; TRBD2 aligns across 12 bases. V was clipped by 5 bases and J by 4 bases; unmatched bases: 3. The germline gives CDR1 SGHNT, CDR2 YENEEA. The CDR3 is 15 residues long. The variable domain in full, with the rest retrieved from reference TRBV11-3 and TRBJ2-1, is EAGVVQSPRYKIIEKKQPVAFWCNPISGHNTLYWYLQNLGQGPELLIRYENEEAVDDSQLPKDRFSAERLKGVDSTLKIQPAELGDSAVYLCASSLGTSGYNEQFFGPGTRLTVL.

In its sample, this clone was seen once. Distinct nucleotide sequences in the sample also encode this CDR3. The chain couples TRBV5-1 to TRBJ2-3; D perhaps matches TRBD1 (8 bases). V was shortened by 1 base and J by 4 bases, with 10 bases between the two germline ends. Germline V gives CDR1 SGHRS, CDR2 YFSETQ. This CDR3 region has 14 residues. This chain's CDR3 is CASSLTGGADTQYF. CDR3 coding DNA: TGCGCCAGCAGCTTGACAGGGGGGGCAGATACGCAGTATTTT.

The chain couples TRBV9 to TRBJ1-2; TRBD1 matches at 7 bases. The CDR3 is made up of 16 amino acids. Germline loops: CDR1 SGDLS, CDR2 YYNGEE. V was pared by 1 base and J by 5 bases, with 11 bases of the junction left unmatched. In nucleotides, the CDR3 is TGTGCCAGCAGCGTACCCCCAGACGAGGGGGCTTATGGCTACACCTTC. It translates to CASSVPPDEGAYGYTF.

The chain joins TRBV5-1 to TRBJ2-3; 8 bases fit TRBD2. CDR3 size: 16 residues. CDR1 and CDR2 (germline): SGHRS, YFSETQ. The V gene end was trimmed by 10 bases and the J gene end by 4 bases; junction bases not matched to a gene: 17. In nucleotides, the CDR3 is TGCGCCTCCCGCCACGAGAGCGGGAGATTTCCAGATACGCAGTATTTT. Translating it yields CASRHESGRFPDTQYF.